The source of this T cell receptor (beta chain) is a study of cytomegalovirus exposure and HLA in healthy donors. General study points: Reportedly, cytomegalovirus status was diagnosed with high sensitivity and specificity.

Details on this clone: As yet, its antigen is unknown.

The method was immunoSEQ multiplex PCR; TCRdb's version includes in-frame clones alone and lacks a portion of them. The sample contains approximately 110,000 clones, around 94% of which appear only once. Germline trimming cut 2 bases from V and 3 bases from J; bases unmatched to any gene: 2. This CDR3 comprises 13 residues. CDR1 and CDR2 from the germline V gene are SGHRS and YFSETQ. The material sequenced was PBMCs. The sequence came from a young woman in good health and CMV-seronegative. V and J are TRBV5-1 and TRBJ2-7; 7 nucleotides line up with TRBD1. The CDR3 here is CASSFQGDYEQYF. CDR3 DNA sequence: TGCGCCAGCAGCTTTCAGGGGGACTACGAGCAGTACTTC.